The source of this T cell receptor beta chain is a study of spatial heterogeneity in lung cancer. General study points: There were more appearances of ubiquitous expanded tumor TCRs in blood at resection than at follow-up.

This clonotype was counted ten times or more. What it binds is unknown. The CDR3 contains 15 residues. CDR1 is SGHTA and CDR2 is FQGNSA in the germline V gene. After removal of 1 base from V and 6 bases from J, the junction contained 3 bases not matched to a gene. On each TCR cDNA molecule, a unique molecular identifier was present. MiXCR, applied by TCRdb to the 5' RACE reads, yields one record per CDR3 protein. The data show about 40,000 distinct CDR3 sequences, 5% to 6.5% seen once. Time point denoted: sample taken at primary tumor resection. Unsorted whole RNA samples from tumor, nontumor lung or frozen PBMC were sequenced.

V usage is TRBV7-2 and J usage is TRBJ1-5; TRBD1 matches at 10 bases. The sample was PBMCs, taken at surgery. This receptor was identified in a female donor with early-stage non-small cell lung cancer. The CDR3 region has the DNA TGTGCCAGCAGCTTAGGCGGGACAGGGGTTCAGCCCCAGCATTTT. Its protein is CASSLGGTGVQPQHF.